This TCR beta chain was profiled in a study of T cells in Graves' hyperthyroidism and ophthalmopathy (dated by TCRdb to the late 2010s). General notes on the study: Peripheral blood was sampled at the time of initial diagnosis, prior to any treatment. To identify distinguishing TCR V-J signatures, a discovery cohort of about 95 patients was used, comprising 40 to 45 with Graves' ophthalmopathy and some 60 with stable Graves' hyperthyroidism. Prospective prediction of ophthalmopathy was tested in an independent validation cohort consisting of some 18 hyperthyroidism patients and more than 15 patients who later progressed to ophthalmopathy. The 100 discovery patients were divided at random into training and test sets in a 7:3 ratio. In addition, the study compared T-cell repertoires in thyroid tissue and in blood from about six Graves' hyperthyroidism patients. Following sampling, methimazole starting at 30 mg daily was given to hyperthyroidism patients, and high-dose intravenous methylprednisolone was given to ophthalmopathy patients. According to the paper, TCR Vbeta CDR3 sequencing was carried out on some 140 peripheral blood samples, which came from under 50 ophthalmopathy, 70 to 80 hyperthyroidism and about 17 progressor patients. Results and caveats for the whole study, not just this receptor: During validation, the model predicted progression to ophthalmopathy a median of around six months ahead of onset, with around 65% sensitivity and 72% to 80% specificity. Sample size was not statistically predetermined, and blinding of investigators to group allocation was not performed. Most expanded thyroid clonotypes (frequency above 0.001) were also detected in blood, suggesting blood repertoires may reflect thyroid immune responses. A model built on a 13 V-J signature distinguished ophthalmopathy from stable hyperthyroidism, reaching roughly 88% sensitivity and about 81% specificity in cross-validation and 80%/75% in testing.

Reading the germline V gene gives CDR1 SNHLY and CDR2 FYNNEI. From its cysteine to its phenylalanine, the CDR3 spans 13 amino acids. Of all the DNA, just the CDR3 is kept, 39 bases in frame from base 1. Relative to germline, V is 6 bases shorter and J is 2 bases shorter, with 11 bases between their ends. Ophthalmopathy patients had moderately to severely active disease, Clinical Activity Score of at least 3, NOSPECS grade of at least 4, and duration under 3 months. The study excluded patients with uncontrolled infections, other autoimmune diseases, pregnancy or lactation. Diagnoses were based on clinical symptoms, serum thyroxine and TRAb, thyroid ultrasound and orbital computed tomography. PBMCs were isolated from about 9.1 ml of fresh peripheral blood by Ficoll-Paque density gradient centrifugation. Trizol reagent was used to extract total RNA, and RNA quality was then checked on an Agilent 2100 Bioanalyzer.

The TCR beta CDR3 regions were amplified from the RNA transcripts. The first round of RT-PCR for the TCR CDR3 was performed with the HTBI primer set and the Qiagen OneStep RT-PCR kit. The libraries were constructed in a second round of multiplex PCR and then size-selected and purified. Libraries were sequenced paired-end with 100 bp reads on an Illumina HiSeq2000. Turning to the authors' computational methods: SOAPnuke was used to process the raw data, with reads discarded if the reads contained adapters or uncalled bases, had a mean Phred below 15, or lacked an exact constant-primer or identifier match. COPE v1.2.5 was used to merge the high-quality paired reads, and each unique nucleotide sequence was defined as a clonotype. MiTCR v1.1 was used to align the clonotypes against IMGT TRBV, TRBD and TRBJ reference segments. The analysis was restricted to V-J combinations with a frequency above 0.0001, which together covered 99.2% of the repertoires. A TCS score was defined as the ratio between F50 (clonal expansion) and ExV (chaos), using BLOSUM62-based TCRdist between CDR3 peptides within each V-J. Welch's t-statistics and random forest reduced roughly 500 V-J features to 13, which were used in a naive Bayes classifier (R e1071). TCRdb itself trimmed the public reads at Q25 with fastp, ran MiXCR and retained productive beta chains. Rows with one shared CDR3 protein collapse into an entry with the most common genes and DNA. These V and J calls rely on TCRdb rather than the paper's analysis. Recorded for this sample are some 570,000 distinct CDR3 sequences; around 14% of them occurred a single time. In total, the top ten clones hold roughly 7.1% of the sample.

Ten or more counts support this clonotype. Its cognate antigen has yet to be identified. Per-base qualities were not stored, and no clone one base away is much larger. The origin of this receptor is a woman between 18 and 29 years old with Graves' ophthalmopathy. The rearranged chain carries TRBV2 and TRBJ2-7, with a tentative D gene TRBD2 over 5 matching bases. The sequenced material came from blood. The DNA is as follows: TGTGCCAGCAGGTTCGGAGCGGCCTACGAGCAGTACTTC. The encoded protein is CASRFGAAYEQYF. When the CDR3 is completed using the reference TRBV2 and TRBJ2-7 genes on either side, the full variable domain is EPEVTQTPSHQVTQMGQEVILRCVPISNHLYFYWYRQILGQKVEFLVSFYNNEISEKSEIFDDQFSVERPDGSNFTLKIRSTKLEDSAMYFCASRFGAAYEQYFGPGTRLTVT.